Following are 26 T cell receptor beta chains from one sample sequenced in a study of T cells in women clearing cervical HPV infection. Assay: immunoSEQ multiplex PCR; the TCRdb copy retains only in-frame clones and omits some. Its table records 40,000 to 60,000 clones. Specimen: blood buffy coat. The source is a woman between 18 and 69 years old with a cervical HPV16 infection that either progressed to CIN3+ or cleared (not recorded which).

A word on this clone: The read terminates 3 residues before the CDR3 end, so the remaining end is supplied by the germline J gene. The V call is TRBV4-1, the J call TRBJ1-3; D ambiguous. From germline, CDR1 is MGHRA and CDR2 YSYEKL. Trimming took 0 bases from V and 0 from J, leaving 15 bases between them. This CDR3 has 18 residues. The sequenced part of the CDR3 DNA is TGCGCCAGCAGCCAAGAAGAGTTTGTAGGGTCCTCTGGAAACACC. Translation: CASSQEEFVGSSGNT. The whole CDR3 region reads CASSQEEFVGSSGNTIYF.

About this clone: The read terminates 3 residues before the CDR3 end, so the remaining end is supplied by the germline J gene. The V gene is TRBV7-3, the J gene TRBJ2-1; the D gene is possibly TRBD2 (6 bases). The CDR3 has 15 residues. The germline gives CDR1 SGHTA, CDR2 FQGTGA. With 5 bases removed from V and 8 bases from J, the gap between germline ends came to 19 bases. The chain's CDR3 is CASSLLGLGSDEQFF. The covered CDR3 bases are TGTGCCAGCAGCCTCCTGGGACTGGGAAGCGATGAG.

As to this clone: The read terminates 3 residues before the CDR3 end, so the remaining end is supplied by the germline J gene. The V and J genes are TRBV6-1 and TRBJ2-3; D ambiguous. Germline V gene lookup returns CDR1 MNHNS and CDR2 SASEGT. The germline V and J ends were trimmed by 3 bases and 0 bases, with 10 bases remaining between them. The CDR3 runs to 15 residues. CDR3 DNA (partial): TGTGCCAGCAGTGACGGTGCAGGTAGCACAGATACG. Residues: CASSDGAGSTDT. The entire CDR3 reads CASSDGAGSTDTQYF.

Note on this clone: The read ends 3 residues before the CDR3 terminus; that terminus is restored from the germline J gene. The chain joins TRBV10-3 to TRBJ2-7; a weak D match, TRBD1 (6 bases). Germline assignment: CDR1 ENHRY and CDR2 SYGVKD. Between the trimmed V and J ends, which lost 4 bases and 5 bases, there was a span of 12 bases. CDR3 size: 13 residues. CDR3 residues: CAISVQGVNEQYF. The CDR3 bases that were read are TGTGCCATCAGTGTACAGGGTGTCAACGAG.

Regarding this clone: The sequence runs out 3 residues before the end of the CDR3; the remainder is reconstructed from the germline J gene. V is TRBV6-1 and J is TRBJ1-4, with D tentatively TRBD1 (6 bases). The germline V and J ends were trimmed by 4 bases and 5 bases, with 11 bases remaining between them. Germline V lookup: CDR1 MNHNS, CDR2 SASEGT. This CDR3 has 14 amino acids. The CDR3 here is CASSADRRNEKLFF. CDR3 DNA (partial): TGTGCCAGCAGTGCCGACAGGAGAAATGAAAAA.

About this clone itself: The CDR3 end lies 3 residues beyond the end of the read and is filled in from the germline J gene. This chain connects TRBV19 to TRBJ2-7; tentative D call: TRBD1 (6 bases). The germline V gene encodes CDR1 LNHDA and CDR2 SQIVND (reference sequence). The V end lost 8 bases, the J end lost 3 bases, and 20 bases lay between the germline ends. The CDR3 is 15 residues long. Partial CDR3 DNA: TGTGCCAGTTCTCTTCGGACAGATCTTTTCTACGAG. Residues: CASSLRTDLFYE. The CDR3 reads in full as CASSLRTDLFYEQYF.

To note about this clone: The read falls 3 residues short of the CDR3 end, and the missing part is taken from the germline J gene. The J gene is TRBJ2-1, the V gene TRBV18; TRBD2 matches 8 bases. Germline trimming cut 1 base from V and 9 bases from J; bases unmatched to any gene: 5. Germline V CDR1 and CDR2: KGHSH, LQKENI. This CDR3 contains 14 residues. CDR3 protein: CASSPRAGGSEQFF. The CDR3 DNA, read in part, is TGTGCCAGCTCACCACGTGCGGGGGGCAGTGAG.

Of note for this clone: The CDR3 end is not reached by the read, which stops 3 residues before it; the germline J gene fills it in. The sample has other DNA sequences that encode this CDR3 too. The chain carries TRBV19 and TRBJ1-3; weak D call: TRBD1 (6 bases). The CDR3 contains 14 residues. Trimming stripped 3 bases from V and 4 bases from J, with 10 bases between. Per the germline V gene, CDR1 is LNHDA and CDR2 is SQIVND (reference sequence). CDR3 protein: CASSMEGEGNTIYF. The CDR3 DNA, read in part, is TGTGCCAGTAGTATGGAGGGGGAGGGAAACACC.

To note about this clone: The read is 3 residues too short to cover the CDR3 end, so that end is filled in from the germline J gene. V usage is TRBV12-3 or TRBV12-4 and J usage is TRBJ2-3, with TRBD1 identical over 12 bases. There are 16 residues in the CDR3. J was trimmed by 4 bases and V by 4 bases; bases with no gene match: 6. The sequenced part of the CDR3 DNA is TGTGCCAGCAGTTCCGGGACAGGGGGCGGAGCAGATACG. This gives the protein CASSSGTGGGADT. The entire CDR3 reads CASSSGTGGGADTQYF.

Regarding this clone: The CDR3 is cut off 3 residues early in the read; its end comes from the germline J gene. The gene calls are TRBV28 and TRBJ1-1; 8 bases map to TRBD1. The CDR3 runs to 17 residues. CDR1 is MDHEN, CDR2 SYDVKM, per germline. Trimming took 5 bases from V and 0 from J; bases not matched to a gene: 11. The DNA read from the CDR3 is TGTGCCAGCAGTCCTGACAGGGGCTCCCTTCTGAACACTGAA. Its translation: CASSPDRGSLLNTE. The entire CDR3 is CASSPDRGSLLNTEAFF. The complete variable domain, with remaining parts taken from reference TRBV28 and TRBJ1-1, reads DVKVTQSSRYLVKRTGEKVFLECVQDMDHENMFWYRQDPGLGLRLIYFSYDVKMKEKGDIPEGYSVSREKKERFSLILESASTNQTSMYLCASSPDRGSLLNTEAFFGQGTRLTVV.

CDR3 DNA, as far as it was read: TGTGCCAGCAGCTCGGGACAGGGGGCTGGAAACACC. Protein sequence: CASSSGQGAGNT. The entire CDR3 protein reads CASSSGQGAGNTIYF. The rearrangement joins TRBV5-4 to TRBJ1-3, with TRBD1 identical over 11 bases. The observed sequence ends 3 residues before the CDR3 terminus, with the missing tail filled in from the germline J gene. V shed 3 bases, J shed 2 bases, and the junction held 1 base outside the gene matches. CDR3 size: 15 residues. CDR1 and CDR2 (germline): SGHNT, YYREEE (reference sequence).

A word on this clone: The sequenced fragment ends 3 residues before the CDR3 boundary, so the rest is inferred from the germline J gene. J is TRBJ1-1 and V is TRBV30, with 7 bases identical to TRBD1. The junction had 16 bases not matched to a gene; V was cut back by 3 bases and J by 3 bases. Germline V gene sequence: CDR1 GTSNPN, CDR2 SVGIG (reference sequence). This CDR3 comprises 17 residues. CDR3 region: CAWRDTGAFLGDTEAFF. The CDR3 DNA, read in part, is TGTGCCTGGAGGGACACAGGGGCCTTTTTGGGGGACACTGAA.

Points on this clone: The read comes to an end 3 residues before the CDR3 does, leaving the germline J gene to fill in the end. The rearrangement links TRBV19 to TRBJ1-4; D is perhaps TRBD1 (5 bases). Germline V gene lookup returns CDR1 LNHDA and CDR2 SQIVND (reference sequence). This CDR3 region has 15 residues. CDR3 loop: CASSAPGTGANVLFF. The part of the CDR3 DNA that was read is TGTGCCAGTAGTGCCCCAGGGACTGGGGCCAACGTA.

A remark on this clone: Read sequence stops 3 residues before the CDR3 end, and the germline J gene provides the missing end. This chain connects TRBV23-1 to TRBJ2-2; D is possibly TRBD1 (5 bases). TRBV23-1 carries the ORF label, with uncertain function. This CDR3 comprises 14 residues. CDR3 DNA (partial): TGCGCCAGCCCCATGGACATCCCTAATTCACCG. Protein sequence: CASPMDIPNSP. The CDR3 in full is CASPMDIPNSPLFF.

To note about this clone: The CDR3 end falls 3 residues outside the read, so it is completed with the germline J gene. V gene TRBV5-1 combines with J gene TRBJ1-3; tentative D call: TRBD1 (6 bases). This CDR3 spans 14 amino acids. Germline V gives CDR1 SGHRS, CDR2 YFSETQ. Deletions cut 4 bases from V and 4 bases from J, with 12 bases between. CDR3 residues: CASSQGRSGNTIYF. The covered CDR3 bases are TGCGCCAGCAGCCAGGGGAGGTCCGGAAACACC.

As concerns this clone: The read is 3 residues too short to cover the CDR3 end, so that end is filled in from the germline J gene. The chain combines TRBV6-2 or TRBV6-3 with TRBJ1-2; D might be TRBD1 (6 bases). The CDR3 loop spans 14 amino acids. The germline V gene encodes CDR1 MNHEY and CDR2 SVGEGT. The CDR3 DNA, read in part, is TGTGCCAGCAGTTACCAGGACAGACTCGGAGGC. This translates into CASSYQDRLGG. The full CDR3 is CASSYQDRLGGYTF.

Turning to this clone: The read ends 3 residues before the CDR3 terminus; that terminus is restored from the germline J gene. This chain connects TRBV2 to TRBJ1-5; possible D gene TRBD1, 5 bases. V lost 4 bases and J lost 8, with 12 bases in between. From germline, CDR1 is SNHLY and CDR2 FYNNEI. The CDR3 has 13 residues. CDR3 DNA (partial): TGTGCCAGCAGTGTGGGGCAGAAGGAGCCC. This encodes CASSVGQKEP. The entire CDR3 is CASSVGQKEPQHF. The full variable domain, completed using reference TRBV2 and TRBJ1-5, is EPEVTQTPSHQVTQMGQEVILRCVPISNHLYFYWYRQILGQKVEFLVSFYNNEISEKSEIFDDQFSVERPDGSNFTLKIRSTKLEDSAMYFCASSVGQKEPQHFGDGTRLSIL.

The CDR3 DNA, read in part, is TGCAGTGCAGGAACTAGCGGGGGTCCCCACGGGGAG. This encodes CSAGTSGGPHGE. Given in full, the CDR3 is CSAGTSGGPHGELFF. This chain links TRBV20-1 with TRBJ2-2, with 11 bases matching TRBD2. Coverage ceases 3 residues before the CDR3 finishes, and the germline J gene fills in the end. The germline CDR1 and CDR2 sequences are DFQATT and SNEGSKA (reference sequence). V lost 6 bases, J lost 7 bases, and 10 bases stayed unmatched. This CDR3 spans 15 amino acids.

About this clone: The missing CDR3 end, 3 residues past where the read stops, is filled in from the germline J gene. The gene calls are TRBV18 and TRBJ1-3; tentative D call: TRBD1 (6 bases). Germline loops: CDR1 KGHSH, CDR2 LQKENI. There are 16 residues in the CDR3. Trimming took 3 bases from V and 0 from J, leaving 12 bases between them. Incomplete CDR3 DNA: TGTGCCAGCTCACCCGGACAGTCACACTCTGGAAACACC. Translating gives CASSPGQSHSGNT. The whole CDR3 protein reads CASSPGQSHSGNTIYF.

Details on this clone: The CDR3 extends 3 residues past the end of the read, so its final part is completed from the germline J gene. V is TRBV5-6 and J is TRBJ1-4; tentatively, D is TRBD1 (6 bases). CDR1 SGHDT and CDR2 YYEEEE come from the germline V gene. The CDR3 loop spans 14 amino acids. The covered CDR3 bases are TGTGCCAGCAGCCCGAGACAGGTGAATTCACCA. Amino acids: CASSPRQVNSP. In full, the CDR3 is CASSPRQVNSPLFF.

Concerning this clone: The CDR3 extends 3 residues past the end of the read, so its final part is completed from the germline J gene. The chain carries TRBV7-3 and TRBJ1-6; 9 bases fit TRBD1. Germline trimming cut 5 bases from V and 10 bases from J; bases unmatched to any gene: 15. CDR3 length equals 17 residues. Germline V gene sequence: CDR1 SGHTA, CDR2 FQGTGA. CDR3: CASSQDTGGPPGSPLHF. CDR3 DNA, as far as it was read: TGTGCCAGCAGCCAAGACACAGGGGGCCCGCCGGGGTCACCC. The full variable domain, in which reference TRBV7-3 and TRBJ1-6 provide the parts outside the CDR3, is GAGVSQTPSNKVTEKGKYVELRCDPISGHTALYWYRQSLGQGPEFLIYFQGTGAADDSGLPNDRFFAVRPEGSVSTLKIQRTERGDSAVYLCASSQDTGGPPGSPLHFGNGTRLTVT.

Turning to this clone: Sequencing ends 3 residues short of the CDR3 end; the germline J gene provides the rest. The gene calls are TRBV6-4 and TRBJ2-1; 8 bases are shared with TRBD1. Trimming took 6 bases from V and 7 from J; bases not matched to a gene: 8. In germline, CDR1 is MRHNA, CDR2 SNTAGT. This CDR3 contains 14 residues. The sequenced part of the CDR3 DNA is TGTGCCAGCAGCCCGGACAGGGCCCCGAATGAG. Its protein is CASSPDRAPNE. The entire CDR3 is CASSPDRAPNEQFF.

Of note for this clone: The CDR3 extends 3 residues past the end of the read, so its final part is completed from the germline J gene. The rearrangement joins TRBV20-1 to TRBJ2-5; D not resolved. This CDR3 region has 15 residues. The V end was cut by 3 bases, the J end by 5 bases, with 19 bases between. Germline loops: CDR1 DFQATT, CDR2 SNEGSKA (reference sequence). The CDR3 is CSASAPVILRETQYF. The CDR3 DNA, read in part, is TGCAGTGCTAGTGCCCCGGTCATCCTCCGGGAGACC.

With respect to this clone: The read ends 3 residues before the CDR3 terminus; that terminus is restored from the germline J gene. The V and J genes are TRBV7-6 and TRBJ2-7; the match to TRBD1 covers 8 bases. The germline CDR1 and CDR2 sequences are SGHVS and FNYEAQ. The CDR3 sequence is 14 residues long. After removal of 4 bases from V and 3 bases from J, the junction contained 5 bases not matched to a gene. CDR3 bases read: TGTGCCAGCAGCTCGACAGGGGCGGGCTACGAG. Translating it yields CASSSTGAGYE. The CDR3, in full, reads CASSSTGAGYEQYF.

A word on this clone: From the germline J gene comes the end of the CDR3, since the read stops 3 residues before it. The chain joins TRBV9 to TRBJ2-1, with D possibly TRBD2 on 5 matching bases. The germline V gene has CDR1 SGDLS and CDR2 YYNGEE. The germline V and J ends were trimmed by 0 bases and 3 bases, with 10 bases remaining between them. The CDR3 consists of 15 residues. CDR3 bases read: TGTGCCAGCAGCGTAGGGCTAGCTGACTACAATGAG. It yields the protein CASSVGLADYNE. The CDR3 in full is CASSVGLADYNEQFF.

Concerning this clone itself: Sequencing ends 3 residues short of the CDR3 end; the germline J gene provides the rest. The V gene is TRBV6-2 or TRBV6-3, the J gene TRBJ1-4, with TRBD1 identical over 7 bases. This CDR3 comprises 14 residues. Germline CDR1 MNHEY, CDR2 SVGEGT. Germline trimming cut 6 bases from V and 7 bases from J; bases unmatched to any gene: 8. The sequenced part of the CDR3 DNA is TGTGCCAGCAGCGAAGGACAGGAGTTTGAAAAA. Translation gives CASSEGQEFEK. The entire CDR3 sequence reads CASSEGQEFEKLFF.